This TCR beta chain was sequenced in a study of blood T cells in healthy people across ages. Overall study findings and caveats: With age, beta diversity per million T cells declined roughly linearly, significantly by 35 to 40.

This clonotype has a count of ten or more. As yet, its antigen is unknown. The CDR3 has 14 amino acids. V gave up 6 bases and J gave up 8 bases; unmatched junction bases: 5. Germline V gives CDR1 MNHEY, CDR2 SVGAGI. A second about 6 to 12 cycle PCR used barcoded and J-beta primers. Via MiXCR, TCRdb re-called the 5' RACE reads, giving one row per CDR3 protein. Among over a million distinct CDR3 sequences listed, 40% to 50% were seen once. Specimen: blood. The J gene is TRBJ2-1, the V gene TRBV6-5, with 12 positions matching TRBD2. This sequence was found in a woman aged 55-70 years in good health. The CDR3 sequence is CASRRLAGAHEQFF. In DNA form, the CDR3 reads TGTGCCAGCAGACGACTAGCGGGAGCCCATGAGCAGTTCTTC.